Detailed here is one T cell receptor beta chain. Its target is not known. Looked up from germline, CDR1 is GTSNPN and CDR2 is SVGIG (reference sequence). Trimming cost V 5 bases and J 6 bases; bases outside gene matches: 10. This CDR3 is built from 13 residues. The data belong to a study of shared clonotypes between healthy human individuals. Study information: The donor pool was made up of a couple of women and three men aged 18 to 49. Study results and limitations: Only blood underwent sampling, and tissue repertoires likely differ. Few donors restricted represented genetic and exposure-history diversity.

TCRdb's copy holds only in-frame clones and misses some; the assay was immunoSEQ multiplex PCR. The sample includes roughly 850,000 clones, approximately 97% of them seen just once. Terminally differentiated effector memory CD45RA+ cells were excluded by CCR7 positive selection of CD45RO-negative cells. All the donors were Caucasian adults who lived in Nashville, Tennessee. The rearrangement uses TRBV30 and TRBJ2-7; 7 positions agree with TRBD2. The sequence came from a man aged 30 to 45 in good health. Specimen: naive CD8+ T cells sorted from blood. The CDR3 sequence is CAWPAAVAGEQYF. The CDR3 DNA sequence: TGTGCCTGGCCAGCGGCGGTAGCGGGCGAGCAGTACTTC.